This T cell receptor beta chain was sequenced during a study of early stage breast cancer tumors. Study-level information: Most invasive tumors, twelve of 16, were ER+/PR+/HER2-.

Study-wide points: Compared with adjacent normal breast, tumors showed roughly 2.5-fold denser, more clonal T cells. Enriched TCRB sequences shared across patients were mostly commonly generated sequences. Functional markers like CD4, CD8 and FOXP3 were missed in bulk sequencing.

Assay: immunoSEQ multiplex PCR; the TCRdb copy retains only in-frame clones and omits some. This sample has some 36,000 clones, with around 68% found just once. The ends were cut back, 4 bases at V and 3 bases at J, with 6 bases in the middle. Germline-derived CDR1 and CDR2 are MGHDK and SYGVNS. This CDR3 has 12 residues. This clone was observed a few times. Its target is unknown. The source of this sequence is a person between 60 and 70 years old with breast cancer. Specimen: blood. This chain links TRBV25-1 with TRBJ1-1, with D maybe TRBD1 (5 bases). The chain's CDR3 is CASSGGYTEAFF. CDR3 DNA sequence: TGTGCCAGCAGTGGGGGGTACACTGAAGCTTTCTTT.